This T cell receptor (beta chain) was found in a study of CD8 T cells in Susac syndrome. RNA was extracted with the RNeasy kit, and a quantity of roughly 0.45 to 1 ug was reverse transcribed using random hexamers. Amplification of TCR beta CDR3 was carried out by immunoSEQ multiplex PCR, which covered 54 Vbeta and 13 Jbeta segments. TCRdb recomputed calls from the immunoSEQ multiplex PCR reads with MiXCR, one row per CDR3 protein. Among approximately 100,000 distinct CDR3 sequences listed, 92% were seen once. The V gene's germline CDR1 is MNHNY and CDR2 SVGAGI (reference sequence). Trimming cost V 5 bases and J 5 bases; bases outside gene matches: 8. The CDR3 totals 16 residues.

The clonotype originates from a human donor in good health. Specimen: CD8+ T cells from PBMCs. J is TRBJ2-2 and V is TRBV6-6; TRBD1 aligns across 10 bases. As DNA, the CDR3 is TGTGCCAGCAGTCCACCGGGACAGGGGTCAACCGGGGAGCTGTTTTTT. As protein: CASSPPGQGSTGELFF.